The rows below give T cell receptor beta chains drawn from one sample of a study of blood T cell repertoires in COVID-19. Measured with immunoSEQ multiplex PCR; TCRdb has only the in-frame clones, and not every one. The sample contains about 60,000 clones, roughly 85% of which appear only once. Sequencing was done on a sample of peripheral blood. The receptors were sampled from a human donor in a cohort sampled during active COVID-19. The CDR3 runs from the conserved cysteine through the conserved F or W. The D gene is left open where the match is weak. Size is omitted from some rows. Given values are once, few, many or a class for expanded clones.

v_call,clone_size,d_call,j_call,cdr3_aa,cdr3_nt
TRBV3-1/TRBV3-2,-,-,TRBJ1-2,CASSQVARAEYTF,TGTGCCAGCAGCCAAGTTGCTCGAGCGGAATACACCTTC
TRBV6-2/TRBV6-3,once,-,TRBJ1-1,CASSPPEHMNTEAFF,TGTGCCAGCAGCCCCCCGGAGCACATGAACACTGAAGCTTTCTTT
TRBV3-1/TRBV3-2,-,TRBD1,TRBJ2-2,CASSLGQGWAGELFF,TGTGCCAGCAGCTTAGGACAGGGGTGGGCCGGGGAGCTGTTTTTT
TRBV5-1,-,-,TRBJ2-1,CASSPRESTYNEQFF,TGCGCCAGCAGCCCCCGGGAATCCACCTACAATGAGCAGTTCTTC
TRBV6-1,-,TRBD1,TRBJ2-1,CASSEYVGTGKVNEQFF,TGTGCCAGCAGTGAATATGTCGGGACAGGGAAAGTCAATGAGCAGTTCTTC
TRBV15,once,-,TRBJ1-2,CATSRAPGELYGYTF,TGTGCCACCAGCAGAGCCCCCGGGGAGTTATATGGCTACACCTTC
TRBV27,-,TRBD2,TRBJ2-7,CASSRTGLAANYEQYF,TGTGCCAGCAGTAGAACGGGACTAGCGGCAAATTACGAGCAGTACTTC
TRBV30,-,-,TRBJ2-7,CAWGPFSREQYF,TGTGCCTGGGGGCCTTTCTCCCGCGAGCAGTACTTC
TRBV7-3,-,-,TRBJ1-1,CASSLQGNTEAFF,TGTGCCAGCAGCCTCCAGGGAAACACTGAAGCTTTCTTT
TRBV5-5,-,TRBD1,TRBJ2-1,CASSSGQGAYNEQFF,TGTGCCAGCAGCTCCGGACAGGGGGCCTACAATGAGCAGTTCTTC
TRBV27,few,TRBD1,TRBJ2-3,CASRGTVFSTDTQYF,TGTGCCAGCAGAGGGACAGTCTTTAGCACAGATACGCAGTATTTT
TRBV7-2,-,-,TRBJ2-3,CASSLAGVTDTQYF,TGTGCCAGCAGCTTAGCGGGAGTGACAGATACGCAGTATTTT
TRBV19,-,TRBD2,TRBJ2-1,CASRYSGGDEQFF,TGTGCCAGTAGATATAGCGGGGGCGATGAGCAGTTCTTC
TRBV2,-,TRBD1,TRBJ1-2,CASSEGDRLTYGYTF,TGTGCCAGCAGTGAAGGGGACAGGCTGACGTATGGCTACACCTTC
TRBV29-1,-,TRBD1,TRBJ2-7,CSVRDRDTEQYF,TGCAGCGTTCGGGACAGGGATACCGAGCAGTACTTC
TRBV3-1/TRBV3-2,-,TRBD2,TRBJ2-2,CASSPLAGAPANTGELFF,TGTGCCAGCAGCCCCTTAGCGGGAGCGCCGGCGAACACCGGGGAGCTGTTTTTT
TRBV5-1,-,TRBD2,TRBJ2-7,CASSLTSGSGYEQYF,TGCGCCAGCAGCTTAACTAGCGGGAGTGGTTACGAGCAGTACTTC
TRBV7-9,-,-,TRBJ1-2,CASSLRQGTAYGYTF,TGTGCCAGCAGCTTAAGGCAGGGGACGGCCTATGGCTACACCTTC
TRBV6-5,-,-,TRBJ2-5,CASSYSGHPKETQYF,TGTGCCAGCAGTTACTCCGGACATCCGAAAGAGACCCAGTACTTC
TRBV30,few,TRBD1,TRBJ1-5,CAWSVGRGHSGNQPQHF,TGTGCCTGGAGTGTCGGCAGGGGGCATTCGGGCAATCAGCCCCAGCATTTT
TRBV19,-,TRBD2,TRBJ2-3,CASRLAGGLDTQYF,TGTGCCAGCAGACTAGCGGGAGGGTTAGATACGCAGTATTTT
TRBV11-3,-,-,TRBJ2-6,CASSLEAPQGWGAGANVLTF,TGTGCCAGCAGCTTAGAGGCCCCACAGGGATGGGGCGCTGGGGCCAACGTCCTGACTTTC
TRBV6-2/TRBV6-3,-,-,TRBJ2-7,CASSRQSREQYF,TGTGCCAGCAGTAGACAGAGCCGCGAGCAGTACTTC
TRBV12-3/TRBV12-4,-,-,TRBJ1-3,CASSFQGNTIYF,TGTGCCAGCAGTTTTCAGGGAAACACCATATATTTT
TRBV14,once,-,TRBJ1-4,CASSQDRIRGGEKLFF,TGTGCCAGCAGCCAAGATCGGATAAGGGGTGGTGAAAAACTGTTTTTT
TRBV5-1,-,-,TRBJ2-5,CASSLGTTSGETQYF,TGCGCCAGCAGCTTGGGGACTACCTCGGGGGAGACCCAGTACTTC
TRBV28,-,-,TRBJ1-1,CASSLTDSPEAFF,TGTGCCAGCAGTCTGACAGATAGCCCTGAAGCTTTCTTT
TRBV24-1,once,-,TRBJ2-2,CATSDSPQAGSTGELFF,TGTGCCACCAGTGATTCCCCGCAGGCGGGAAGCACCGGGGAGCTGTTTTTT
TRBV6-5,-,-,TRBJ1-3,CASSYSGAAGNTIYF,TGTGCCAGCAGTTACTCTGGGGCAGCGGGAAACACCATATATTTT
TRBV19,once,TRBD1,TRBJ2-5,CASTSAGGFQETQYF,TGTGCCAGCACCTCCGCAGGGGGCTTTCAAGAGACCCAGTACTTC
TRBV7-8,once,TRBD2,TRBJ2-4,CASSYTSGNIQYF,TGTGCCAGCAGCTACACTAGCGGAAACATTCAGTACTTC
TRBV21-1,once,-,TRBJ2-3,CASSKDRDRGYQGTDTQYF,TGTGCCAGCAGCAAAGACCGGGACAGGGGTTATCAGGGAACAGATACGCAGTATTTT
TRBV5-1,-,TRBD1,TRBJ1-6,CASSLQGLNSPLHF,TGCGCCAGCAGCTTACAGGGGTTAAATTCACCCCTCCACTTT
TRBV6-5,-,TRBD1,TRBJ1-1,CASRGQGGTEAFF,TGTGCCAGCAGGGGACAGGGGGGCACTGAAGCTTTCTTT
TRBV19,-,TRBD1,TRBJ1-5,CASSSPNRGLLQPQHF,TGTGCCAGTAGTTCACCCAACAGGGGGCTGCTTCAGCCCCAGCATTTT
TRBV12-3/TRBV12-4,-,TRBD1,TRBJ2-7,CASSGGTGVTEYF,TGTGCCAGCAGTGGAGGGACAGGGGTAACGGAATACTTC
TRBV3-1/TRBV3-2,once,-,TRBJ2-3,CASSLRGDVSPGYF,TGTGCCAGCAGCCTAAGGGGCGACGTTTCTCCCGGATATTTT
TRBV27,-,-,TRBJ1-5,CASSRGGAYSNQPQHF,TGTGCCAGCAGTCGGGGGGGCGCCTATAGCAATCAGCCCCAGCATTTT
TRBV3-1/TRBV3-2,-,-,TRBJ2-2,CASSQGGANTGELFF,TGTGCCAGCAGCCAAGGGGGCGCGAACACCGGGGAGCTGTTTTTT
TRBV12-3/TRBV12-4,-,-,TRBJ1-4,CASSLRGEKLFF,TGTGCCAGCAGTTTACGAGGGGAAAAACTGTTTTTT
TRBV18,-,-,TRBJ2-3,CASSDPGSGGTDTQYF,TGTGCCAGCTCGGATCCGGGATCCGGCGGCACAGATACGCAGTATTTT
TRBV2,-,TRBD1,TRBJ1-6,CASSLQGASSPLHF,TGTGCCAGCAGCCTACAGGGGGCTTCTTCACCCCTCCACTTT
TRBV19,-,-,TRBJ2-1,CASSIAPPGYNEQFF,TGTGCCAGTAGTATAGCCCCCCCGGGATACAATGAGCAGTTCTTC
TRBV7-2,-,-,TRBJ2-1,CASSPTSNEQFF,TGTGCCAGCAGCCCCACATCCAATGAGCAGTTCTTC
TRBV6-5,-,TRBD1,TRBJ2-7,CASSLRTGYEQYF,TGTGCCAGCAGTCTTCGGACAGGCTACGAGCAGTACTTC